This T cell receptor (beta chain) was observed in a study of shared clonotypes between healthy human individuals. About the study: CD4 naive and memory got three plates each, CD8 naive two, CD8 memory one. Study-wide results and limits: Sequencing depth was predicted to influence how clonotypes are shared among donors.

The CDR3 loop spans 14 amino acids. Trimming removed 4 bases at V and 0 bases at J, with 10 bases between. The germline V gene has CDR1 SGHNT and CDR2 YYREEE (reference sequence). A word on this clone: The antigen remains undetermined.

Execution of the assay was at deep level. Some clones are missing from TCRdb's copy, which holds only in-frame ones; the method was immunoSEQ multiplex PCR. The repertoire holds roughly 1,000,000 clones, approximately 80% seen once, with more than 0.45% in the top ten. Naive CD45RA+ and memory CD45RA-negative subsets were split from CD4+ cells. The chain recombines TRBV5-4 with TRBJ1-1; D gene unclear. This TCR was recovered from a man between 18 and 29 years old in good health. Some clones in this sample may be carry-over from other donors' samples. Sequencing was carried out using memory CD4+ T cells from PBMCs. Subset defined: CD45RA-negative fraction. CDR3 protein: CASSQTSVNTEAFF. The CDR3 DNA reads TGTGCCAGCAGCCAGACGAGTGTGAACACTGAAGCTTTCTTT.